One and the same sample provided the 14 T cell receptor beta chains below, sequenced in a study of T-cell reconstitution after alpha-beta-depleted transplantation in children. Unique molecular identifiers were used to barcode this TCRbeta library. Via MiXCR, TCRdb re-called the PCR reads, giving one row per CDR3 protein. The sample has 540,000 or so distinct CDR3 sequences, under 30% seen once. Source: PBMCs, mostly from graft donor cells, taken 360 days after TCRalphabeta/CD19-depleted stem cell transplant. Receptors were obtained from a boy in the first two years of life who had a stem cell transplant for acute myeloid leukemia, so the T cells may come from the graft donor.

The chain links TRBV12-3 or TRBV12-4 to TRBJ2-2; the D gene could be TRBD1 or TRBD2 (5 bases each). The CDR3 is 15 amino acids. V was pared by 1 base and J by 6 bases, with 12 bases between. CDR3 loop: CASSLGGLSAGELFF. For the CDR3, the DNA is TGTGCCAGCAGTTTAGGGGGGTTATCCGCCGGGGAGCTGTTTTTT.

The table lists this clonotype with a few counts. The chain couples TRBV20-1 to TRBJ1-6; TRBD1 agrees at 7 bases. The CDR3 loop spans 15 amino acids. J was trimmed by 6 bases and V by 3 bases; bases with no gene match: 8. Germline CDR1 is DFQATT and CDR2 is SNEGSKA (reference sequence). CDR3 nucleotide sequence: TGCAGTGCTAGTCGAACAGGGGACCTTAATTCACCCCTCCACTTT. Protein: CSASRTGDLNSPLHF.

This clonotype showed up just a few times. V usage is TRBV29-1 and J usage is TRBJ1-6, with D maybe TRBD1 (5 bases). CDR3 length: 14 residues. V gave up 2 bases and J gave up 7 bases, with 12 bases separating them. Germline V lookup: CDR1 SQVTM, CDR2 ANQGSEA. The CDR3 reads CSVETGGRNSPLHF. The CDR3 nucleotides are TGCAGCGTTGAAACGGGGGGTCGGAATTCACCCCTCCACTTT.

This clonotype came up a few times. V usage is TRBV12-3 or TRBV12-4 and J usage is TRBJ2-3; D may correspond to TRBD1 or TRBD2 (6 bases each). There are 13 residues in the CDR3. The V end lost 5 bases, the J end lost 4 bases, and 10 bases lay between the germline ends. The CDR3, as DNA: TGTGCCAGCAGTGTTAGGGGGGCAGATACGCAGTATTTT. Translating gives CASSVRGADTQYF.

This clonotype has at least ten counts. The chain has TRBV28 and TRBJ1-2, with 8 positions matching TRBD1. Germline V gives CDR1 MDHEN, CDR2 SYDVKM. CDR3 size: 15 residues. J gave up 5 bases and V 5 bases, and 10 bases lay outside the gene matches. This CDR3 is CASSPRDRKSYGYTF. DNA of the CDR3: TGTGCCAGCAGTCCTAGGGACAGGAAGTCTTATGGCTACACCTTC.

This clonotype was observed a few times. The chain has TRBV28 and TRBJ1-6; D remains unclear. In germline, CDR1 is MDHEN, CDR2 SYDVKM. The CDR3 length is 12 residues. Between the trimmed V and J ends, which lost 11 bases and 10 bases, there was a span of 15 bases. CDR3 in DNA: TGTGCCCCACGGGCATCTCGGTCACCCCTCCACTTT. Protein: CAPRASRSPLHF.

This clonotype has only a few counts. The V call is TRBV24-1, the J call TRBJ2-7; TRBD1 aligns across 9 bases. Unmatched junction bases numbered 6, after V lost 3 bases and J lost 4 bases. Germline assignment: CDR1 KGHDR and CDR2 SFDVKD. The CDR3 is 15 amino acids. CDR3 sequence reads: CATSDAGTGYYEQYF. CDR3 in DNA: TGTGCCACCAGTGATGCCGGGACAGGGTATTACGAGCAGTACTTC.

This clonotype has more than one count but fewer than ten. CDR3 nucleotide sequence: TGTGCCAGCTCACCTTCCGGCTTTCTCCCCTACGAGCAGTACTTC. Protein sequence: CASSPSGFLPYEQYF. V usage is TRBV18 and J usage is TRBJ2-7; D is ambiguous. Germline V gives CDR1 KGHSH, CDR2 LQKENI. The germline V and J ends were trimmed by 3 bases and 2 bases, with 14 bases remaining between them. CDR3 length equals 15 residues.

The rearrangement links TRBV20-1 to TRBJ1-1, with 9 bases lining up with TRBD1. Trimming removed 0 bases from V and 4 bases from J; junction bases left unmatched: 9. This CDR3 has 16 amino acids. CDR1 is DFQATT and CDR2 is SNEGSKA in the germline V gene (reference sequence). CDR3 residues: CSARDHRGRRRTEAFF. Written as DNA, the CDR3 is TGCAGTGCTAGAGATCACAGGGGGCGTCGCCGCACTGAAGCTTTCTTT.

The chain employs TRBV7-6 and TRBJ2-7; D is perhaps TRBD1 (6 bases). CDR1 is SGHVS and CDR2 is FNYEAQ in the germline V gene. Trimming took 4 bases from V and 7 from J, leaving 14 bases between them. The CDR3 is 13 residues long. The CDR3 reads CASSSWDTAEQYV. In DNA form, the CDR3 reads TGTGCCAGCAGCTCATGGGACACCGCTGAGCAGTACGTC.

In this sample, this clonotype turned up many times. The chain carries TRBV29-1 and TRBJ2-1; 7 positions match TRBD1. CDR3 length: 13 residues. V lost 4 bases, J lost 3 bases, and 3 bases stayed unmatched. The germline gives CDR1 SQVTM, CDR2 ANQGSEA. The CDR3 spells CSVAGQVYNEQFF. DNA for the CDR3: TGCAGCGTTGCCGGACAGGTCTACAATGAGCAGTTCTTC.

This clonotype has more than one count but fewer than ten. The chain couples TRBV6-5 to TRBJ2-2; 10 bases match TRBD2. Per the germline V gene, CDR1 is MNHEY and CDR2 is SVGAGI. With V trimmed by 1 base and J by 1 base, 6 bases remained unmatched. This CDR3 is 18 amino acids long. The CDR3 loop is CASSYFRSSGGNTGELFF. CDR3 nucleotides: TGTGCCAGCAGTTACTTTAGGTCTAGCGGGGGGAACACCGGGGAGCTGTTTTTT.

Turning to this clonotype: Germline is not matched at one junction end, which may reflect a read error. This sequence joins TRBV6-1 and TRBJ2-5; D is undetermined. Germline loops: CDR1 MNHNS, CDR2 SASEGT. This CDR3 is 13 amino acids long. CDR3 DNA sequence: TGTGCCAGCAGCTCAAGCGCGTTGGAGACCCAGTGCTTC. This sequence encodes CASSSSALETQCF.

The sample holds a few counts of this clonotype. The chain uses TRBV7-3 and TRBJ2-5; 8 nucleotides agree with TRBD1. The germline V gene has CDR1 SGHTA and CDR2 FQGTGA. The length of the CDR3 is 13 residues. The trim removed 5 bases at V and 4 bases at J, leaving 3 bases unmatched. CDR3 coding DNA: TGTGCCAGCAGCCAAGGACAGGGAGAGACCCAGTACTTC. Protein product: CASSQGQGETQYF.